This TCR beta chain was captured in a study of human T cells and chemical hapten exposure. Study-wide context: For sensitization, 2% DPC was applied to an approximately 2 cm by approximately 2 cm patch of upper inner arm skin. Across its approximately 25 weeks, the study gave patients weekly diphenylcyclopropenone doses to the scalp. TCR yields differed between samples (mainly from small differences in pooled library volume). Patch tests applied 0.01% DPC to the upper back, read at 6 days.

Per germline, CDR1 SNHLY and CDR2 FYNNEI. The V and J ends lost 1 base and 5 bases respectively, with 11 bases between them. The CDR3 is 14 residues long. TCRdb analysed the RACE reads with MiXCR anew, one entry per CDR3 protein. The data contain about 400,000 distinct CDR3 sequences, about 6% of them singletons. Time point indicated: patch test 2, 6 weeks after DPC sensitization. Noted treatment: therapeutic diphenylcyclopropenone sensitization with weekly scalp DPC. There are many counts of this clonotype. The source was whole blood, collected in connection with sensitization to the hapten diphenylcyclopropenone (DPC). The source of this sequence is a young woman with alopecia areata. Some clones in this sample may be carry-over from other donors' samples. The chain combines TRBV2 with TRBJ1-1; a weak D match, TRBD1 (6 bases). CDR3 sequence (DNA): TGTGCCAGCAGTGAAGGGGGGGGCGAGACTGAAGCTTTCTTT. Translation: CASSEGGGETEAFF.